The 21 T cell receptor beta chains below all came from one sample that was sequenced in a study of cytomegalovirus exposure and HLA in healthy donors (dated 2017 in TCRdb). The receptor library was made with the immunoSEQ multiplex PCR assay. TCRdb took over this immuneACCESS table, retaining in-frame rearrangements with V and J assigned. Such tables are incomplete; in checked studies, under half of the missing clones stem from an unresolved V gene, and the remainder is unexplained. The sample yields approximately 100,000 clones; about 88% were counted once. Approximately 6.3% of the sample comes from the top ten. The sequencing input was PBMCs. The receptors derive from a man aged 18 to 29 in good health and CMV-seropositive.

This clone was counted a few times. The rearrangement joins TRBV5-1 to TRBJ2-5, with 8 nucleotides matching TRBD1. V was clipped by 4 bases and J by 5 bases; unmatched bases: 16. The CDR3 is 17 residues long. Germline V gene lookup returns CDR1 SGHRS and CDR2 YFSETQ. The CDR3 region has the DNA TGCGCCAGCAGCCGCTCCCCCCAGACAGGGGCTGCGGAGACCCAGTACTTC. Amino acid sequence: CASSRSPQTGAAETQYF.

The chain recombines TRBV7-3 with TRBJ1-1; D call uncertain. The CDR3 runs 13 residues. The germline V gene has CDR1 SGHTA and CDR2 FQGTGA. V lost 4 bases and J 5 bases, leaving 11 bases between the germline ends. The CDR3 DNA sequence: TGTGCCAGCAGCTCATTTGCGGGGACTGAAGCTTTCTTT. Translated, it gives CASSSFAGTEAFF.

The chain couples TRBV4-3 to TRBJ1-2; D perhaps matches TRBD1 (6 bases). Germline loops: CDR1 LGHNA, CDR2 YSLEER. The CDR3 is 15 amino acids. V was shortened by 3 bases and J by 0 bases, with 11 bases between the two germline ends. As DNA, the CDR3 is TGCGCCAGCAGCCATAGGGACACTTCTAACTATGGCTACACCTTC. It is translated as CASSHRDTSNYGYTF.

The CDR3 sequence: CASVKTTNHSYNEQFF. In DNA form, the CDR3 reads TGTGCCAGCGTCAAAACGACTAATCACTCCTACAATGAGCAGTTCTTC. V and J are TRBV25-1 and TRBJ2-1; D perhaps matches TRBD2 (5 bases). The CDR3 runs to 16 residues. The germline V and J ends were trimmed by 8 bases and 0 bases, with 17 bases remaining between them. Germline CDR1 reads MGHDK; CDR2 reads SYGVNS. Full variable domain (missing parts from reference TRBV25-1 and TRBJ2-1): EADIYQTPRYLVIGTGKKITLECSQTMGHDKMYWYQQDPGMELHLIHYSYGVNSTEKGDLSSESTVSRIRTEHFPLTLESARPSHTSQYLCASVKTTNHSYNEQFFGPGTRLTVL.

This clone occurred once. V and J are TRBV4-2 and TRBJ1-1; 8 bases map to TRBD1. V dropped 3 bases and J dropped 1; count of bases not matched to a gene: 4. This CDR3 comprises 15 residues. The V gene's germline CDR1 is LGHNA and CDR2 YNFKEQ. The DNA for the CDR3 is TGTGCCAGCAGCCAGGTGGGACAGGCGAACACTGAAGCTTTCTTT. Protein product: CASSQVGQANTEAFF.

The rearrangement uses TRBV19 and TRBJ1-2; tentative D call: TRBD1 (6 bases). Germline CDR1 reads LNHDA; CDR2 reads SQIVND (reference sequence). The CDR3 has 15 amino acids. V was shortened by 2 bases and J by 3 bases, with 13 bases between the two germline ends. CDR3 protein: CASSIRGAQDYGYTF. The CDR3 coding sequence is TGTGCCAGTAGTATACGGGGGGCGCAGGACTATGGCTACACCTTC.

V and J are TRBV6-6 and TRBJ1-2; unclear D gene. V lost 0 bases, J lost 6 bases, and 11 bases lay in between. Germline V lookup: CDR1 MNHNY, CDR2 SVGAGI (reference sequence). CDR3 length equals 14 residues. The CDR3 coding sequence is TGTGCCAGCAGTTACTCGCACACCGTGGATGGCTACACCTTC. This sequence encodes CASSYSHTVDGYTF.

This chain links TRBV4-3 with TRBJ2-1; D perhaps matches TRBD2 (6 bases). CDR1 and CDR2 (germline): LGHNA, YSLEER. Trimming took 0 bases from V and 3 from J, leaving 12 bases between them. The length of the CDR3 is 16 residues. As DNA, the CDR3 is TGCGCCAGCAGCCAAGATATCCGGGGGTTCTACAATGAGCAGTTCTTC. This codes for CASSQDIRGFYNEQFF.

The chain combines TRBV10-3 with TRBJ2-1; 10 nucleotides match TRBD2. Germline CDR1 and CDR2: ENHRY and SYGVKD. With 6 bases clipped from V and 7 bases from J, the junction kept 15 bases outside the gene matches. The CDR3 length is 17 residues. The CDR3 spells CAIRLVAGGVSRNEQFF. DNA for the CDR3: TGTGCCATCAGACTAGTAGCGGGAGGAGTGTCAAGAAATGAGCAGTTCTTC.

The rearrangement joins TRBV28 to TRBJ2-1; the D gene is possibly TRBD2 (6 bases). This CDR3 contains 17 residues. The germline V and J ends were trimmed by 6 bases and 7 bases, with 25 bases remaining between them. Germline values: CDR1 MDHEN, CDR2 SYDVKM. The CDR3 loop is CASSSRLDGQGVNEQFF. The CDR3 nucleotides are TGTGCCAGCAGCTCTCGACTAGATGGCCAGGGCGTTAATGAGCAGTTCTTC.

V usage is TRBV11-3 and J usage is TRBJ2-1; TRBD2 matches 7 bases. With 3 bases clipped from V and 5 bases from J, the junction kept 7 bases outside the gene matches. This CDR3 has 15 amino acids. Per the germline V gene, CDR1 is SGHNT and CDR2 is YENEEA. CDR3 coding DNA: TGTGCCAGCAGCTTCGGGGGGTTTAATCACAATGAGCAGTTCTTC. This translates into CASSFGGFNHNEQFF.

The rearrangement joins TRBV7-9 to TRBJ2-1, with TRBD2 matching over 8 bases. Germline assignment: CDR1 SEHNR and CDR2 FQNEAQ (reference sequence). V gave up 1 base and J gave up 16 bases; unmatched junction bases: 6. The CDR3 runs to 12 residues. The DNA for the CDR3 is TGTGCCAGCAGCTTAGAAGGCGGGGGGATCTTCTTC. It translates to CASSLEGGGIFF.

CDR3 amino acids: CASSISGRARDTQYF. CDR3 DNA: TGTGCCAGTAGTATTAGCGGGAGGGCTCGGGATACGCAGTATTTT. The chain is built from TRBV19 and TRBJ2-3; TRBD2 matches 11 bases. This CDR3 spans 15 amino acids. Germline CDR1 is LNHDA and CDR2 is SQIVND (reference sequence). The trim removed 3 bases at V and 6 bases at J, leaving 5 bases unmatched.

The chain has TRBV11-2 and TRBJ1-1; 7 nucleotides match TRBD1. The ends lost 5 bases at V and 3 bases at J; junction bases unmatched: 6. This CDR3 is built from 14 residues. The V gene's germline CDR1 is SGHAT and CDR2 FQNNGV. The chain's CDR3 is CASSVNRGDTEAFF. The CDR3 nucleotides are TGTGCCAGCAGCGTCAACAGGGGCGACACTGAAGCTTTCTTT.

This chain uses TRBV5-4 with TRBJ2-2; tentatively, D is TRBD2 (6 bases). Germline assignment: CDR1 SGHNT and CDR2 YYREEE (reference sequence). This CDR3 has 15 amino acids. The germline V and J ends were trimmed by 2 bases and 0 bases, with 8 bases remaining between them. DNA for the CDR3: TGTGCCAGCAGCTTTAGCGGCACGAACACCGGGGAGCTGTTTTTT. It encodes CASSFSGTNTGELFF. The full variable domain, rest sourced from reference TRBV5-4 and TRBJ2-2, is ETGVTQSPTHLIKTRGQQVTLRCSSQSGHNTVSWYQQALGQGPQFIFQYYREEENGRGNFPPRFSGLQFPNYSSELNVNALELDDSALYLCASSFSGTNTGELFFGEGSRLTVL.

The chain is built from TRBV5-1 and TRBJ2-3; D remains unclear. This CDR3 has 12 amino acids. CDR1 and CDR2 (germline): SGHRS, YFSETQ. Trimming took off 4 bases at V and 6 bases at J, with 9 bases between the two ends. The CDR3 spells CASSLPSDTQYF. For the CDR3, the DNA is TGCGCCAGCAGCCTCCCGTCGGATACGCAGTATTTT.

This rearrangement joins TRBV19 to TRBJ2-1; 10 bases line up with TRBD2. The CDR3 consists of 15 residues. Germline assignment: CDR1 LNHDA and CDR2 SQIVND (reference sequence). Trimming removed 2 bases from V and 3 bases from J; junction bases left unmatched: 1. In DNA, the CDR3 is TGTGCCAGTAGTATAACTAGCGGGAACTACAATGAGCAGTTCTTC. Its translation: CASSITSGNYNEQFF.

This clone was seen just once. The gene calls are TRBV5-4 and TRBJ2-1, with D possibly matching TRBD2 (5 bases). V was pared by 1 base and J by 9 bases, with 17 bases between. The CDR3 is made up of 15 amino acids. The germline gives CDR1 SGHNT, CDR2 YYREEE (reference sequence). The CDR3 region is CASSLRSQRAGEQFF. CDR3 DNA: TGTGCCAGCAGCTTGCGGTCTCAAAGGGCGGGTGAGCAGTTCTTC.

The V gene is TRBV9, the J gene TRBJ1-4; D is ambiguous. Trimming removed 0 bases at V and 3 bases at J, with 12 bases between. CDR3 size: 16 residues. Germline CDR1 and CDR2: SGDLS and YYNGEE. The CDR3 loop reads CASSVGATNSNEKLFF. The CDR3 DNA reads as TGTGCCAGCAGCGTAGGTGCGACAAATTCTAATGAAAAACTGTTTTTT.

This clone appeared once. J is TRBJ2-3 and V is TRBV5-1; possibly TRBD1 for D (5 bases). Trimming took off 4 bases at V and 4 bases at J, with 13 bases between the two ends. This CDR3 spans 14 amino acids. Germline CDR1 and CDR2: SGHRS and YFSETQ. The CDR3: CASSPVGQSDTQYF. The CDR3 DNA reads as TGCGCCAGCAGCCCCGTTGGACAATCAGATACGCAGTATTTT.

The V gene is TRBV29-1, the J gene TRBJ2-3; TRBD1 matches 10 bases. Germline loops: CDR1 SQVTM, CDR2 ANQGSEA. CDR3 length equals 15 residues. With V trimmed by 4 bases and J by 1 base, 5 bases remained unmatched. The CDR3 here is CSVGGQGSGTDTQYF. CDR3 coding DNA: TGCAGCGTTGGGGGACAGGGGTCCGGCACAGATACGCAGTATTTT.